The 29 T cell receptor beta chains listed next were all sequenced from one sample in a study of response to subunit inactivated influenza vaccine. TCRdb itself ran the RT-PCR reads through MiXCR, one entry per CDR3 protein. The sample holds roughly 650,000 distinct CDR3 sequences, 15% to 19% seen once. The sample was PBMCs from blood, taken about 13 days after vaccination. These receptors all come from a man over 45 who received an inactivated influenza vaccine.

The chain carries TRBV5-8 and TRBJ2-5; 8 bases fit TRBD1. J lost 4 bases, V lost 2 bases, and 7 bases had no gene match. The CDR3 is made up of 15 amino acids. CDR1 is SGHTS, CDR2 YDEGEE, per germline. The CDR3 reads CASSFPGGTGETQYF. The CDR3 DNA reads as TGTGCCAGCAGCTTTCCGGGCGGGACAGGAGAGACCCAGTACTTC.

This clonotype was counted at least ten times. The rearrangement joins TRBV10-3 to TRBJ2-1; D gene unclear. CDR1 ENHRY and CDR2 SYGVKD come from the germline V gene. V lost 6 bases, J lost 10 bases, and 19 bases lay in between. This CDR3 has 14 amino acids. The CDR3 reads CAISETTDNAEQFF. CDR3 sequence (DNA): TGTGCCATCAGCGAAACCACTGACAACGCGGAGCAGTTCTTC.

This clonotype showed up just a few times. V and J are TRBV5-1 and TRBJ2-1; TRBD1 is a possible D gene (6 bases). Per germline, CDR1 SGHRS and CDR2 YFSETQ. The CDR3 runs to 11 residues. V was clipped by 5 bases and J by 10 bases, with 10 bases between them. As DNA, the CDR3 is TGCGCCAGCAGTCCCGACAGGGAGCAGTTCTTC. This sequence encodes CASSPDREQFF.

In its sample, this clonotype was seen a few times. J is TRBJ1-2 and V is TRBV12-3 or TRBV12-4; no clear D gene. V was clipped by 1 base and J by 5 bases, with 17 bases between them. The CDR3 covers 16 residues. CDR3 residues: CASSLGGAVWPYGYTF. Written as DNA, the CDR3 is TGTGCCAGCAGTTTAGGTGGTGCAGTTTGGCCTTATGGCTACACCTTC.

The V and J genes are TRBV6-2 or TRBV6-3 and TRBJ2-3; 7 nucleotides agree with TRBD1. V lost 2 bases, J lost 0 bases, and 5 bases stayed unmatched. The CDR3 extends over 16 amino acids. The germline CDR1 and CDR2 sequences are MNHEY and SVGEGT. CDR3: CASSYQGQRSTDTQYF. As DNA, the CDR3 is TGTGCCAGCAGTTACCAGGGACAGAGAAGCACAGATACGCAGTATTTT.

This clonotype was observed a handful of times. V gene TRBV12-3 or TRBV12-4 combines with J gene TRBJ1-5; no definite D call. The germline V and J ends were trimmed by 7 bases and 4 bases, with 11 bases remaining between them. The length of the CDR3 is 13 residues. The CDR3 DNA reads as TGTGCCAGCACCCGAGCGGGGAATCAGCCCCAGCATTTT. It codes for CASTRAGNQPQHF.

Turning to this clonotype: Possible read error: a much larger clone is one base away. The chain links TRBV7-3 to TRBJ2-7, with D uncertain. The CDR3 loop spans 12 amino acids. Trimming took 3 bases from V and 3 from J, leaving 6 bases between them. Germline CDR1 reads SGHTA; CDR2 reads FQGTGA. CDR3 DNA sequence: TGTGCCAGCAGCTTTAACCGCTACGAGCAGTACTTC. The encoded protein is CASSFNRYEQYF.

This clonotype was observed a few times. DNA of the CDR3: TGTGCCTGGAAGTTCGGGTCTTACAATGAGCAGTTCTTC. Its protein is CAWKFGSYNEQFF. The chain combines TRBV30 with TRBJ2-1; D ambiguous. Trimming took off 4 bases at V and 4 bases at J, with 11 bases between the two ends. This CDR3 has 13 residues. Germline V gene data show CDR1 as GTSNPN and CDR2 as SVGIG (reference sequence). The full variable domain, in which reference TRBV30 and TRBJ2-1 provide the parts outside the CDR3, is SQTIHQWPATLVQPVGSPLSLECTVEGTSNPNLYWYRQAAGRGLQLLFYSVGIGQISSEVPQNLSASRPQDRQFILSSKKLLLSDSGFYLCAWKFGSYNEQFFGPGTRLTVL.

V usage is TRBV12-3 or TRBV12-4 and J usage is TRBJ1-2, with D maybe TRBD1 (5 bases). V was shortened by 6 bases and J by 4 bases, with 9 bases between the two germline ends. The CDR3 is 12 amino acids. CDR3 coding DNA: TGTGCCAGCAGGGGACGGACCTATGGCTACACCTTC. Translation: CASRGRTYGYTF.

The chain uses TRBV29-1 and TRBJ2-7; D might be TRBD2 (6 bases). V was clipped by 8 bases and J by 7 bases, with 18 bases between them. Germline assignment: CDR1 SQVTM and CDR2 ANQGSEA. CDR3 length: 12 residues. Written as DNA, the CDR3 is TGCAGCACCCGGGACTCCCATTATGAGCAGTACTTC. This gives the protein CSTRDSHYEQYF.

The rearrangement links TRBV25-1 to TRBJ2-3; the D is unclear. The V end lost 6 bases, the J end lost 6 bases, and 10 bases lay between the germline ends. Germline CDR1 MGHDK, CDR2 SYGVNS. CDR3 length: 12 residues. This CDR3 reads CASSQELDTQYF. The CDR3 DNA reads TGTGCCAGCAGCCAAGAGTTGGATACGCAGTATTTT.

This clonotype has a handful of counts. The CDR3: CASSRLAPDTQYF. As DNA, the CDR3 is TGTGCCAGCAGCCGACTAGCTCCAGATACGCAGTATTTT. V gene TRBV12-3 or TRBV12-4 combines with J gene TRBJ2-3; 7 nucleotides agree with TRBD2. CDR3 length equals 13 residues. V gave up 6 bases and J gave up 4 bases; unmatched junction bases: 4.

The chain uses TRBV6-5 and TRBJ2-5; possibly TRBD1 or TRBD2 for D (6 bases each). The length of the CDR3 is 13 residues. Germline values: CDR1 MNHEY, CDR2 SVGAGI. V was trimmed by 3 bases and J by 7 bases, leaving 12 bases between them. CDR3 protein: CASSYSGAGTQYF. The CDR3 DNA reads TGTGCCAGCAGTTATTCGGGGGCCGGGACCCAGTACTTC.

The V call is TRBV20-1, the J call TRBJ2-7; D unresolved. The CDR3 runs 13 residues. CDR1 DFQATT and CDR2 SNEGSKA come from the germline V gene (reference sequence). V was cut by 1 base and J by 0 bases, with 7 bases left in between. DNA for the CDR3: TGCAGTGCTAGAGGCCGGATCTCCTACGAGCAGTACTTC. Its translation: CSARGRISYEQYF.

This clonotype was seen only a few times. This sequence joins TRBV10-3 and TRBJ1-5; no firm D call. The CDR3 has 13 residues. CDR1 ENHRY and CDR2 SYGVKD come from the germline V gene. V gave up 5 bases and J gave up 2 bases, with 7 bases separating them. The CDR3 DNA follows: TGTGCCATCAGTCTGGAGGGCAATCAGCCCCAGCATTTT. Translated: CAISLEGNQPQHF.

The genes are TRBV6-2 or TRBV6-3 and TRBJ2-7; TRBD2 matches 10 bases. The ends lost 5 bases at V and 6 bases at J; junction bases unmatched: 10. The CDR3 loop spans 15 amino acids. Germline assignment: CDR1 MNHEY and CDR2 SVGEGT. The CDR3 is CASSPSGRPKSEQYF. In nucleotides, the CDR3 is TGTGCCAGCAGTCCTAGCGGGAGACCCAAAAGCGAGCAGTACTTC.

This chain uses TRBV5-1 with TRBJ2-3; tentative D call: TRBD2 (6 bases). The CDR3 runs 15 residues. The germline gives CDR1 SGHRS, CDR2 YFSETQ. The ends were cut back, 4 bases at V and 3 bases at J, with 15 bases in the middle. CDR3 in amino acids: CASSPGRGLTDTQYF. CDR3 DNA: TGCGCCAGCAGCCCCGGGCGGGGCCTTACAGATACGCAGTATTTT.

This clonotype has a handful of counts. The chain has TRBV7-2 and TRBJ2-7; perhaps TRBD1 as D (6 bases). The CDR3 consists of 13 residues. In germline, CDR1 is SGHTA, CDR2 FQGNSA. V lost 5 bases, J lost 5 bases, and 13 bases lay in between. CDR3 coding DNA: TGTGCCAGCAGCCATACGGGACACCACGAGCAGTACTTC. Residues: CASSHTGHHEQYF.

This chain links TRBV19 with TRBJ2-7; 8 positions match TRBD2. The length of the CDR3 is 16 residues. Trimming took 0 bases from V and 2 from J; bases not matched to a gene: 6. Germline CDR1 is LNHDA and CDR2 is SQIVND (reference sequence). CDR3 in DNA: TGTGCCAGTAGTATAGATGATGGGACTAGTACCTACGAGCAGTACTTC. Protein product: CASSIDDGTSTYEQYF.

This clonotype occurred many times. The V gene is TRBV28, the J gene TRBJ2-5; D not certain. V was clipped by 8 bases and J by 5 bases, with 6 bases between them. Per germline, CDR1 MDHEN and CDR2 SYDVKM. This CDR3 is built from 10 residues. This chain's CDR3 is CASGRETQYF. DNA for the CDR3: TGTGCCAGCGGTCGGGAGACCCAGTACTTC.

A remark on this clonotype: Relative to the germline gene, one junction end is altered; a read error may explain this. The chain carries TRBV10-3 and TRBJ2-5; D is unclear. In germline, CDR1 is ENHRY, CDR2 SYGVKD. CDR3 length equals 13 residues. The CDR3 sequence: CAISEYGQETKCF. The CDR3 nucleotides read TGTGCCATCAGTGAATACGGCCAAGAGACCAAGTGCTTC.

This clonotype has only a few counts. The rearrangement links TRBV24-1 to TRBJ1-5, with D possibly matching TRBD1 (5 bases). The V and J ends lost 5 bases and 6 bases respectively, with 10 bases between them. The CDR3 has 13 amino acids. CDR1 and CDR2 from the germline V gene are KGHDR and SFDVKD. The CDR3 DNA follows: TGTGCCACCAGTGTAGCAGGGATTCAGCCCCAGCATTTT. This sequence encodes CATSVAGIQPQHF.

This sequence joins TRBV20-1 and TRBJ1-1; D call uncertain. Per the germline V gene, CDR1 is DFQATT and CDR2 is SNEGSKA (reference sequence). This CDR3 spans 14 amino acids. The germline V and J ends were trimmed by 6 bases and 0 bases, with 14 bases remaining between them. The CDR3 sequence is CSAIDILMNTEAFF. CDR3 DNA: TGCAGTGCCATCGACATCCTCATGAACACTGAAGCTTTCTTT.

This clonotype was seen only a few times. The chain combines TRBV9 with TRBJ2-7; 7 bases map to TRBD2. Germline V gives CDR1 SGDLS, CDR2 YYNGEE. The CDR3 sequence is 16 residues long. The junction had 12 bases not matched to a gene; V was cut back by 0 bases and J by 6 bases. CDR3 DNA sequence: TGTGCCAGCAGCGTAGCGGGAGGTTTCGTTAGTACCGAGCAGTACTTC. Protein sequence: CASSVAGGFVSTEQYF.

This chain joins TRBV12-3 or TRBV12-4 and TRBJ2-4, with D perhaps matching TRBD1 or TRBD2 (7 bases each). The length of the CDR3 is 14 residues. V lost 6 bases to trimming and J lost 7 bases, with 16 bases between them. In nucleotides, the CDR3 is TGTGCCAGCAGCCCCTCAGGGGGGGCTAACATTCAGTACTTC. Its translation is CASSPSGGANIQYF.

CDR3 sequence reads: CSARGLDTQYF. The CDR3 region has the DNA TGCAGTGCTAGGGGGTTAGATACGCAGTATTTT. This chain links TRBV20-1 with TRBJ2-3, with unresolved D. The CDR3 sequence is 11 residues long. V lost 3 bases and J 5 bases, leaving 6 bases between the germline ends. CDR1 and CDR2 from the germline V gene are DFQATT and SNEGSKA (reference sequence).

This clonotype was seen only a few times. The rearrangement links TRBV3-1 to TRBJ2-1; 10 positions agree with TRBD1. The CDR3 totals 13 residues. The V segment lost 3 bases and the J segment 14 bases; nucleotides outside the gene matches: 7. The germline V gene has CDR1 LGHDT and CDR2 YNNKEL (reference sequence). The CDR3 protein is CASSHGSGQGKFF. CDR3 in DNA: TGTGCCAGCAGCCACGGGTCGGGACAGGGGAAGTTCTTC.

V and J are TRBV2 and TRBJ2-2, with D possibly being TRBD2 (6 bases). Germline-derived CDR1 and CDR2 are SNHLY and FYNNEI. CDR3 length: 15 amino acids. The V and J ends lost 7 bases and 1 base respectively, with 13 bases between them. The CDR3 spells CASMLRLGNTGELFF. CDR3 sequence (DNA): TGTGCCAGCATGTTACGACTAGGGAACACCGGGGAGCTGTTTTTT.

This clonotype was picked up a small number of times. The V call is TRBV28, the J call TRBJ2-5, with 7 bases lining up with TRBD2. From germline, CDR1 is MDHEN and CDR2 SYDVKM. The CDR3 has 13 residues. V trimming: 7 bases; J trimming: 0 bases; junction bases outside the gene matches: 2. CDR3 sequence reads: CASTGGHQETQYF. The CDR3 region has the DNA TGTGCCAGCACGGGGGGACACCAAGAGACCCAGTACTTC. The full variable domain, rest sourced from reference TRBV28 and TRBJ2-5, is DVKVTQSSRYLVKRTGEKVFLECVQDMDHENMFWYRQDPGLGLRLIYFSYDVKMKEKGDIPEGYSVSREKKERFSLILESASTNQTSMYLCASTGGHQETQYFGPGTRLLVL.